One T cell receptor beta chain is described in this entry. The source of the sample is a study of blood T cell repertoires in COVID-19. Profiling relied on immunoSEQ multiplex PCR, and the TCRdb table lists in-frame clones only, not all of them. The sample includes 200,000 to 250,000 clones, around 86% of them seen just once. With 4 bases removed from V and 0 bases from J, the gap between germline ends came to 13 bases. This CDR3 contains 15 residues. CDR1 and CDR2 from the germline V gene are SGHNT and YYREEE (reference sequence). The sample comprised peripheral blood. The chain carries TRBV5-4 and TRBJ1-2; maybe TRBD1 (6 bases). This sequence originates from an elderly man with acute or convalescent COVID-19. The CDR3 region is CASSTDRRTNYGYTF. The CDR3 DNA reads as TGTGCCAGCAGCACGGACAGAAGAACTAACTATGGCTACACCTTC.